A single sample is the source of the 18 T cell receptor beta chains below, sequenced in a study of cytomegalovirus exposure and HLA in healthy donors. In the PCR, 60 Vbeta and 13 Jbeta primers were used. The protocol was immunoSEQ multiplex PCR, while the TCRdb copy is restricted to in-frame clones and leaves out a portion. The table includes tens of thousands of clones, roughly 82% detected once. The sample was PBMCs. These receptor sequences come from a male donor in good health and CMV-seropositive.

The chain links TRBV15 to TRBJ2-3; D is perhaps TRBD2 (7 bases). The germline V and J ends were trimmed by 0 bases and 6 bases, with 19 bases remaining between them. The CDR3 has 17 amino acids. The germline gives CDR1 LNHNV, CDR2 YYDKDF (reference sequence). CDR3 region: CATSRDLGGGAGDTQYF. In nucleotides, the CDR3 is TGTGCCACCAGCAGAGACCTTGGAGGGGGGGCGGGGGATACGCAGTATTTT.

The V gene is TRBV18, the J gene TRBJ1-1, with 10 bases aligning to TRBD1. The CDR3 is 15 amino acids. The junction had 2 bases not matched to a gene; V was cut back by 3 bases and J by 1 base. Germline CDR1 is KGHSH and CDR2 is LQKENI. This chain's CDR3 is CASSPGQGWNTEAFF. The CDR3 nucleotides are TGTGCCAGCTCACCGGGACAGGGGTGGAACACTGAAGCTTTCTTT.

The J gene is TRBJ2-5, the V gene TRBV19; tentatively, D is TRBD2 (5 bases). CDR3 size: 14 residues. Germline V gives CDR1 LNHDA, CDR2 SQIVND (reference sequence). Trimming took off 1 base at V and 11 bases at J, with 17 bases between the two ends. The CDR3 DNA reads as TGTGCCAGTAGTATAGCCCAAAATGATCGCGGGCAGTACTTC. It translates to CASSIAQNDRGQYF.

The rearrangement uses TRBV11-3 and TRBJ2-2; D might be TRBD2 (6 bases). The CDR3 loop spans 15 amino acids. Germline V gene sequence: CDR1 SGHNT, CDR2 YENEEA. V lost 0 bases and J lost 7, with 12 bases in between. As DNA, the CDR3 is TGTGCCAGCAGCTTAGATGGAGGGCTCGGCGGGGAGCTGTTTTTT. As protein: CASSLDGGLGGELFF.

V and J are TRBV14 and TRBJ2-3; tentative D call: TRBD1 (6 bases). V lost 4 bases and J 2 bases, leaving 13 bases between the germline ends. CDR1 and CDR2 from the germline V gene are SGHDN and FVKESK. The CDR3 totals 15 residues. Here the CDR3 reads CASSRQTGPTDTQYF. CDR3 bases: TGTGCCAGCAGCCGACAGACAGGACCCACAGATACGCAGTATTTT.

The chain has TRBV30 and TRBJ1-6; 9 positions match TRBD1. V lost 2 bases to trimming and J lost 7 bases; unmatched junction nucleotides: 0. This CDR3 comprises 13 residues. CDR1 is GTSNPN, CDR2 SVGIG, per germline (reference sequence). DNA of the CDR3: TGTGCCTGGAGTACAGGGGGCAATTCACCCCTCCACTTT. Translated: CAWSTGGNSPLHF.

This clone occurred a few times. This chain uses TRBV6-6 with TRBJ1-1; D is ambiguous. The germline gives CDR1 MNHNY, CDR2 SVGAGI (reference sequence). Trimming took off 0 bases at V and 1 base at J, with 6 bases between the two ends. The CDR3 runs to 14 residues. CDR3 loop: CASSYSGRNTEAFF. The DNA for the CDR3 is TGTGCCAGCAGTTACTCGGGCAGGAACACTGAAGCTTTCTTT.

V gene TRBV11-2 combines with J gene TRBJ2-4, with 13 bases matching TRBD2. With V trimmed by 7 bases and J by 0 bases, 9 bases remained unmatched. The CDR3 covers 18 residues. Germline assignment: CDR1 SGHAT and CDR2 FQNNGV. CDR3 region: CASTLRLAGGLAKNIQYF. DNA for the CDR3: TGTGCCAGCACCCTCAGACTAGCGGGGGGTTTAGCCAAAAACATTCAGTACTTC.

This clone was detected a few times. The genes are TRBV5-4 and TRBJ2-2, with 11 bases fitting TRBD2. The V gene end was trimmed by 1 base and the J gene end by 6 bases; junction bases not matched to a gene: 2. The CDR3 consists of 15 residues. The germline V gene encodes CDR1 SGHNT and CDR2 YYREEE (reference sequence). CDR3 amino acids: CASSLRTSGSGELFF. DNA of the CDR3: TGTGCCAGCAGCTTGCGGACTAGCGGGTCCGGGGAGCTGTTTTTT. Combining the CDR3 with reference TRBV5-4 and TRBJ2-2 gives the whole variable domain ETGVTQSPTHLIKTRGQQVTLRCSSQSGHNTVSWYQQALGQGPQFIFQYYREEENGRGNFPPRFSGLQFPNYSSELNVNALELDDSALYLCASSLRTSGSGELFFGEGSRLTVL.

This chain links TRBV6-1 with TRBJ2-1, with TRBD2 as a possible D gene (5 bases). V dropped 6 bases and J dropped 3 bases, with 15 bases sitting between them. CDR1 MNHNS and CDR2 SASEGT come from the germline V gene. This CDR3 is 15 amino acids long. Here the CDR3 DNA reads TGTGCCAGCAGGGCGGCCGGCGGAGGCTACAATGAGCAGTTCTTC. Its protein product is CASRAAGGGYNEQFF.

The rearrangement joins TRBV19 to TRBJ2-1; 14 positions match TRBD2. The CDR3 contains 15 residues. The germline gives CDR1 LNHDA, CDR2 SQIVND (reference sequence). V was clipped by 7 bases and J by 7 bases; unmatched bases: 6. DNA for the CDR3: TGTGCCAGTACCCGACTAGCGGGAGGGAGGAATGAGCAGTTCTTC. Its translation is CASTRLAGGRNEQFF. The entire variable domain, with the rest obtained from reference TRBV19 and TRBJ2-1, is as follows: DGGITQSPKYLFRKEGQNVTLSCEQNLNHDAMYWYRQDPGQGLRLIYYSQIVNDFQKGDIAEGYSVSREKKESFPLTVTSAQKNPTAFYLCASTRLAGGRNEQFFGPGTRLTVL.

The J gene is TRBJ1-2, the V gene TRBV7-9; the D gene is possibly TRBD1 (5 bases). CDR3 length equals 15 residues. V lost 0 bases and J lost 6, with 14 bases in between. CDR1 is SEHNR and CDR2 is FQNEAQ in the germline V gene (reference sequence). Here the CDR3 reads CASSLALGRGDGYTF. CDR3 in DNA: TGTGCCAGCAGCTTAGCGCTGGGGCGCGGCGATGGCTACACCTTC.

This chain links TRBV5-6 with TRBJ1-5; D unresolved. The CDR3 is 16 residues long. The V gene lost 0 bases and the J gene lost 0 bases, with 10 bases spanning the gap. Germline CDR1 is SGHDT and CDR2 is YYEEEE. This CDR3 is CASSLARDNSNQPQHF. In nucleotides, the CDR3 is TGTGCCAGCAGCTTGGCCCGTGACAATAGCAATCAGCCCCAGCATTTT.

V gene TRBV21-1 combines with J gene TRBJ2-5; the D call of TRBD2 is as the table states it, not checked on the DNA. With the DNA end fitting TRBJ2-7 better, the J assignment may be wrong. TRBV21-1 is tagged as a pseudogene. CDR3 length: 16 residues. CDR3 DNA sequence: TGTGCCAGCAGCAAAGGACGAACCGCCGGGGGGTCCGAGCAGTACTTC. This translates into CASSKGRTAGGSEQYF.

The CDR3 region is CASSRSPSGRANTGELFF. CDR3 coding DNA: TGTGCCAGCAGTCGGTCGCCTAGCGGGAGGGCGAACACCGGGGAGCTGTTTTTT. The V gene is TRBV6-4, the J gene TRBJ2-2; 12 bases are shared with TRBD2. V was clipped by 5 bases and J by 0 bases; unmatched bases: 7. This CDR3 has 18 amino acids. Germline CDR1 and CDR2: MRHNA and SNTAGT.

The gene calls are TRBV6-1 and TRBJ2-4; a possible D gene is TRBD1 (6 bases). Trimming pared 2 bases from V and 11 bases from J, leaving 16 bases between. Per the germline V gene, CDR1 is MNHNS and CDR2 is SASEGT. The CDR3 runs to 14 residues. The CDR3 reads CASSEFRGAGVQYF. DNA of the CDR3: TGTGCCAGCAGTGAATTCCGAGGGGCAGGGGTTCAGTACTTC.

This clone has a single count. The chain links TRBV5-8 to TRBJ2-1; 9 positions match TRBD1. Germline CDR1 and CDR2: SGHTS and YDEGEE. The CDR3 is 17 residues long. J lost 3 bases, V lost 1 base, and 8 bases had no gene match. In nucleotides, the CDR3 is TGTGCCAGCAGCTTGTATAGAGGGACAGGGCTCTACAATGAGCAGTTCTTC. Amino acid sequence: CASSLYRGTGLYNEQFF.

This chain joins TRBV4-1 and TRBJ1-5; no clear D gene. Per germline, CDR1 MGHRA and CDR2 YSYEKL. CDR3 size: 15 residues. Trimming took 0 bases from V and 3 from J, leaving 9 bases between them. The CDR3 is CASSQEGRYNQPQHF. In nucleotides, the CDR3 is TGCGCCAGCAGCCAAGAGGGCCGATACAATCAGCCCCAGCATTTT.